Following are 20 T cell receptor beta chains from one sample sequenced in a study of blood T cell repertoires in COVID-19. Clones were sequenced by immunoSEQ multiplex PCR, and TCRdb holds only the in-frame ones, with some missing. The data contain approximately 250,000 clones, under 90% of them singletons. Sequencing input: peripheral blood. The receptor source for this set is a human donor in a cohort sampled during active COVID-19.

The rearrangement uses TRBV10-2 and TRBJ2-2; perhaps TRBD2 as D (5 bases). The CDR3 totals 14 residues. V lost 2 bases, J lost 3 bases, and 7 bases lay in between. Germline V CDR1 and CDR2: WSHSY, SAAADI. This chain's CDR3 is CASSEGLHTGELFF. CDR3 nucleotide sequence: TGCGCCAGCAGTGAGGGACTTCACACCGGGGAGCTGTTTTTT.

This clone was observed once. The chain couples TRBV18 to TRBJ1-4; 12 bases agree with TRBD1. The CDR3 has 15 amino acids. The J segment lost 7 bases and the V segment lost 5 bases, leaving 5 bases of the junction unmatched. CDR1 is KGHSH, CDR2 LQKENI, per germline. CDR3 loop: CASSTRDRGPEKLFF. CDR3 sequence (DNA): TGTGCCAGCTCAACGAGGGACAGGGGGCCTGAAAAACTGTTTTTT.

This sequence joins TRBV9 and TRBJ2-3, with 7 nucleotides matching TRBD1. The V gene end was trimmed by 0 bases and the J gene end by 6 bases; junction bases not matched to a gene: 7. The CDR3 is 15 residues long. In germline, CDR1 is SGDLS, CDR2 YYNGEE. The chain's CDR3 is CASSVAGQLSDTQYF. The CDR3 nucleotides read TGTGCCAGCAGCGTAGCGGGACAGCTCAGCGATACGCAGTATTTT.

This rearrangement joins TRBV11-2 to TRBJ2-3; TRBD1 matches at 7 bases. CDR3 length equals 14 residues. V was pared by 5 bases and J by 11 bases, with 13 bases of the junction left unmatched. Looked up from germline, CDR1 is SGHAT and CDR2 is FQNNGV. In DNA form, the CDR3 reads TGTGCCAGCAGCCTAAGGGACAGAGGCATGGGGCAGTATTTT. Translating it yields CASSLRDRGMGQYF.

The chain recombines TRBV6-4 with TRBJ1-1; no reliable D call. This CDR3 is built from 13 residues. CDR1 is MRHNA and CDR2 is SNTAGT in the germline V gene. Between the trimmed V and J ends, which lost 6 bases and 2 bases, there was a span of 10 bases. The CDR3 loop reads CASRKELNTEAFF. In DNA form, the CDR3 reads TGTGCCAGCAGAAAAGAACTTAACACTGAAGCTTTCTTT.

This clone appeared a single time. This sequence joins TRBV6-2 or TRBV6-3 and TRBJ2-1; 9 nucleotides match TRBD1. CDR1 is MNHEY and CDR2 is SVGEGT in the germline V gene. The CDR3 is 17 amino acids. Trimming removed 2 bases from V and 2 bases from J; junction bases left unmatched: 7. CDR3 bases: TGTGCCAGCAGTTACAGCCGGACAGGGGTCCCCTACAATGAGCAGTTCTTC. This translates into CASSYSRTGVPYNEQFF.

This clone was counted once. This chain joins TRBV5-6 and TRBJ2-7; D gene uncertain. The CDR3 covers 17 residues. Trimming cost V 2 bases and J 3 bases, with 21 bases left between them. Per germline, CDR1 SGHDT and CDR2 YYEEEE. CDR3 DNA sequence: TGTGCCAGCAGCTTTTGGTCAGCCATAGTCCCTAGCTACGAGCAGTACTTC. Protein: CASSFWSAIVPSYEQYF.

The V call is TRBV24-1, the J call TRBJ2-1; D call uncertain. Deletions cut 11 bases from V and 7 bases from J, with 11 bases between. This CDR3 region has 11 residues. Germline CDR1 and CDR2: KGHDR and SFDVKD. The CDR3, as DNA: TGTGCCATTGCACGGTTGAATGAGCAGTTCTTC. Protein product: CAIARLNEQFF.

This clone was counted a few times. The CDR3 region is CASSLRAGRTNYGYTF. The CDR3 coding sequence is TGTGCCAGCAGCCTGAGGGCGGGCCGTACGAACTATGGCTACACCTTC. The chain links TRBV7-9 to TRBJ1-2; D is uncertain. The length of the CDR3 is 16 residues. Trimming stripped 5 bases from V and 2 bases from J, with 18 bases between. From germline, CDR1 is SEHNR and CDR2 FQNEAQ (reference sequence). Full variable domain (missing parts from reference TRBV7-9 and TRBJ1-2): DTGVSQNPRHKITKRGQNVTFRCDPISEHNRLYWYRQTLGQGPEFLTYFQNEAQLEKSRLLSDRFSAERPKGSFSTLEIQRTEQGDSAMYLCASSLRAGRTNYGYTFGSGTRLTVV.

The chain couples TRBV19 to TRBJ2-1; 8 nucleotides line up with TRBD1. Germline values: CDR1 LNHDA, CDR2 SQIVND (reference sequence). The junction had 10 bases not matched to a gene; V was cut back by 5 bases and J by 4 bases. The CDR3 loop spans 16 amino acids. The CDR3 sequence is CASSPYQGAGYNEQFF. DNA of the CDR3: TGTGCCAGTAGTCCCTACCAGGGGGCTGGATACAATGAGCAGTTCTTC.

The chain carries TRBV6-5 and TRBJ2-7; perhaps TRBD2 as D (5 bases). CDR1 and CDR2 (germline): MNHEY, SVGAGI. V was clipped by 7 bases and J by 2 bases, with 12 bases between them. There are 13 residues in the CDR3. The DNA for the CDR3 is TGTGCCAGCACCGAGGGTCCCACCTACGAGCAGTACTTC. This codes for CASTEGPTYEQYF.

In the case of this clone: A much larger clone sits a single nucleotide away, making a read error possible. In the same sample, other DNA sequences code for this CDR3. The chain couples TRBV12-3 or TRBV12-4 to TRBJ1-1; no firm D call. CDR3 size: 13 residues. The ends were cut back, 5 bases at V and 0 bases at J, with 7 bases in the middle. The CDR3 is CASSGTVNTEAFF. In nucleotides, the CDR3 is TGTGCCAGCAGTGGTACAGTGAACACTGAAGCTTTCTTT.

V usage is TRBV19 and J usage is TRBJ2-1, with 8 bases aligning to TRBD1. This CDR3 region has 15 residues. After removal of 11 bases from V and 6 bases from J, the junction contained 15 bases not matched to a gene. Germline-derived CDR1 and CDR2 are LNHDA and SQIVND (reference sequence). CDR3 in DNA: TGTGCCTCTTCCAGGGGGCGCTTTTTGGGCAATGAGCAGTTCTTC. It translates to CASSRGRFLGNEQFF. The complete variable domain, with remaining parts taken from reference TRBV19 and TRBJ2-1, reads DGGITQSPKYLFRKEGQNVTLSCEQNLNHDAMYWYRQDPGQGLRLIYYSQIVNDFQKGDIAEGYSVSREKKESFPLTVTSAQKNPTAFYLCASSRGRFLGNEQFFGPGTRLTVL.

A single count supports this clone. The chain is built from TRBV7-9 and TRBJ2-7; perhaps TRBD1 as D (5 bases). With 3 bases removed from V and 5 bases from J, the gap between germline ends came to 14 bases. The CDR3 extends over 14 amino acids. Germline CDR1 reads SEHNR; CDR2 reads FQNEAQ (reference sequence). The CDR3 DNA follows: TGTGCCAGCAGCTTTCAGGGTGATCCCAACGAGCAGTACTTC. Translating it yields CASSFQGDPNEQYF. Supplemented by reference TRBV7-9 and TRBJ2-7, the full variable domain reads DTGVSQNPRHKITKRGQNVTFRCDPISEHNRLYWYRQTLGQGPEFLTYFQNEAQLEKSRLLSDRFSAERPKGSFSTLEIQRTEQGDSAMYLCASSFQGDPNEQYFGPGTRLTVT.

The V call is TRBV5-1, the J call TRBJ1-2, with a weak D call TRBD1 (5 bases). The CDR3 covers 14 residues. CDR1 and CDR2 (germline): SGHRS, YFSETQ. V was pared by 3 bases and J by 6 bases, with 15 bases between. The CDR3 is CASSSGLDTHGYTF. In DNA form, the CDR3 reads TGCGCCAGCAGCTCGGGTTTGGACACCCATGGCTACACCTTC.

V is TRBV28 and J is TRBJ2-2, with D perhaps TRBD1 (6 bases). V was cut by 3 bases and J by 3 bases, with 11 bases left in between. Germline CDR1 MDHEN, CDR2 SYDVKM. This CDR3 region has 15 residues. In DNA, the CDR3 is TGTGCCAGCAGTTTTTACTACAGGGACACCGGGGAGCTGTTTTTT. The encoded protein is CASSFYYRDTGELFF.

The chain combines TRBV3-1 (or the pseudogene TRBV3-2) with TRBJ1-5, with D tentatively TRBD1 (6 bases). CDR1 is LGHDT and CDR2 is YNNKEL in the germline V gene (reference sequence). Trimming stripped 7 bases from V and 6 bases from J, with 16 bases between. The CDR3 is 14 amino acids. CDR3: CASTEGQGTQPQHF. CDR3 bases: TGTGCCAGCACCGAGGGGCAGGGGACTCAGCCCCAGCATTTT.

The genes are TRBV2 and TRBJ2-5; D is possibly TRBD2 (5 bases). This CDR3 comprises 13 residues. V was trimmed by 5 bases and J by 5 bases, leaving 12 bases between them. Germline CDR1 and CDR2: SNHLY and FYNNEI. The CDR3, as DNA: TGTGCCAGCAGTACCCGGACGGGGGAGACCCAGTACTTC. Translating gives CASSTRTGETQYF.

The J gene is TRBJ2-1, the V gene TRBV4-3; D not resolved. Germline V gene lookup returns CDR1 LGHNA and CDR2 YSLEER. V was clipped by 0 bases and J by 9 bases, with 6 bases between them. The CDR3 extends over 12 amino acids. The DNA for the CDR3 is TGCGCCAGCAGCCAAGATTTCGGTGAGCAGTTCTTC. This translates into CASSQDFGEQFF.

V usage is TRBV2 and J usage is TRBJ2-5; 11 bases map to TRBD2. This CDR3 has 16 amino acids. V lost 6 bases to trimming and J lost 8 bases; unmatched junction nucleotides: 14. CDR1 is SNHLY and CDR2 is FYNNEI in the germline V gene. This CDR3 reads CASRPPGLAAGDTQYF. The CDR3 DNA is TGTGCCAGCAGGCCACCGGGACTAGCGGCTGGTGACACCCAGTACTTC.